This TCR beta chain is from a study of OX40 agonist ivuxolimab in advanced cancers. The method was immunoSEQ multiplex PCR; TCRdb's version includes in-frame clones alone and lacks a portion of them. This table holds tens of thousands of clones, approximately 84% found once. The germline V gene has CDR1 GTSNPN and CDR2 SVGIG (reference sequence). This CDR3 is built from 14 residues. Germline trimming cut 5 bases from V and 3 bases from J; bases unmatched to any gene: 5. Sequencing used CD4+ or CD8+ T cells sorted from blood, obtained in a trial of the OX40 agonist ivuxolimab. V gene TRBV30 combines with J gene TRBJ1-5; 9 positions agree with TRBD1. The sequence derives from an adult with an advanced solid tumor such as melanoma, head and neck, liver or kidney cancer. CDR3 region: CAWWTGVNNQPQHF. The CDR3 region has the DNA TGTGCCTGGTGGACAGGGGTGAACAATCAGCCCCAGCATTTT.